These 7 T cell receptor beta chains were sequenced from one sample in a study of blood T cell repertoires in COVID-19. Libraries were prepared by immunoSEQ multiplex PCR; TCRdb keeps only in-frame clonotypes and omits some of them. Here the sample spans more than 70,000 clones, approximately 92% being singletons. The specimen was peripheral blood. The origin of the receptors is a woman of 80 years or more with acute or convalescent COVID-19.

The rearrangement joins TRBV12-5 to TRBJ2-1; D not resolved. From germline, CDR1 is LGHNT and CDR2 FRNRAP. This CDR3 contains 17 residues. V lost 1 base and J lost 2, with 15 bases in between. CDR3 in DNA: TGTGCTAGTGGTTTGGGGGCTCTTCGGCAGGCCTACAATGAGCAGTTCTTC. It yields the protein CASGLGALRQAYNEQFF. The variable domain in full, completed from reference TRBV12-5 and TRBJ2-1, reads DARVTQTPRHKVTEMGQEVTMRCQPILGHNTVFWYRQTMMQGLELLAYFRNRAPLDDSGMPKDRFSAEMPDATLATLKIQPSEPRDSAVYFCASGLGALRQAYNEQFFGPGTRLTVL.

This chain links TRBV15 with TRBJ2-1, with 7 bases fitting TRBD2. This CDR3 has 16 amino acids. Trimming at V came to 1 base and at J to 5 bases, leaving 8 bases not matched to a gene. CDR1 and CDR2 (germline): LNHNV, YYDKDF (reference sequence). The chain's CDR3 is CATSRAPELANNEQFF. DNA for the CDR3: TGTGCCACCAGCAGAGCCCCGGAACTAGCGAACAATGAGCAGTTCTTC.

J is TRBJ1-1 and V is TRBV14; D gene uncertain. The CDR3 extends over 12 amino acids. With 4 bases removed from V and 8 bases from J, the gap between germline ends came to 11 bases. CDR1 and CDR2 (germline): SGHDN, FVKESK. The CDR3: CASSLGHPEAFF. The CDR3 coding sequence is TGTGCCAGCAGCCTGGGCCACCCGGAAGCTTTCTTT.

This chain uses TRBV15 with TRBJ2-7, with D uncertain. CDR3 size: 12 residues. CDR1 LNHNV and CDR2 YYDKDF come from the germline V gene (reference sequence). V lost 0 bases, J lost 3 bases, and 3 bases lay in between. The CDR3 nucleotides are TGTGCCACCAGCAGAGACAGCTACGAGCAGTACTTC. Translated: CATSRDSYEQYF.

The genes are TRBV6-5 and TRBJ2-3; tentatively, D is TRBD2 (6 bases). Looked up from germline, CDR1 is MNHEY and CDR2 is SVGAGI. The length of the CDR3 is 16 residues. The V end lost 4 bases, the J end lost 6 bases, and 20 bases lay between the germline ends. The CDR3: CASSSWRSGSRDTQYF. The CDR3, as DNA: TGTGCCAGCAGTTCGTGGCGAAGCGGGTCACGGGATACGCAGTATTTT.

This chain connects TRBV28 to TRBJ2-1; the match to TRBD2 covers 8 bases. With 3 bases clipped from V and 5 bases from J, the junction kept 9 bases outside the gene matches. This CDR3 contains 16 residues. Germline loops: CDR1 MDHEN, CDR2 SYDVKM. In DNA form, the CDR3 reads TGTGCCAGCAGTTTTTTGGGGACTAGTCTCAACAATGAGCAGTTCTTC. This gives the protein CASSFLGTSLNNEQFF.

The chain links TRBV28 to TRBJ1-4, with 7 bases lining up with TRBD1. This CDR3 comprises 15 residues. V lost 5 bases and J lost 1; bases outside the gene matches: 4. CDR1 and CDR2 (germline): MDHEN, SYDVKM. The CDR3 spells CASSPGGITNEKLFF. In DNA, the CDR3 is TGTGCCAGCAGTCCAGGGGGAATAACTAATGAAAAACTGTTTTTT.